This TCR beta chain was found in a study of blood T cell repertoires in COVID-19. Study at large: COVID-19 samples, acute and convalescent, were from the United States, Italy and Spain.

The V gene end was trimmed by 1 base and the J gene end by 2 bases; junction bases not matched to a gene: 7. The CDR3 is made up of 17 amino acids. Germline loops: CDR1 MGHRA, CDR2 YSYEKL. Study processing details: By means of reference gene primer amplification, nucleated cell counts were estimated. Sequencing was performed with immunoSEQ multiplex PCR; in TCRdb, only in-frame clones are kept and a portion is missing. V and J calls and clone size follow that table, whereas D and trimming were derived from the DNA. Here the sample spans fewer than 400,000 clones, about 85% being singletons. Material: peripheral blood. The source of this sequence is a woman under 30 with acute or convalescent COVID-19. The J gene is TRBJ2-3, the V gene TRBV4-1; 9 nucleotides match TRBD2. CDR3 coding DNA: TGCGCCAGCAGCCAAGGCCGCGGGGGGGGACCCACAGATACGCAGTATTTT. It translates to CASSQGRGGGPTDTQYF.